The rows below give T cell receptor beta chains drawn from one sample of a study of a mutant IDH1 vaccine in newly diagnosed glioma. The antigens these receptors bind are not known. Sequencing used immunoSEQ multiplex PCR; TCRdb keeps in-frame clones, though not all of them. The sample lists approximately 60,000 clones; roughly four fifths were seen once. The input for sequencing was PBMCs, taken from a glioma patient whose treatment included an IDH1 peptide vaccine. These receptors originate from a man aged 25-45 years with glioma. Each CDR3 is given with its conserved first and last residue. Each record gives: CDR3 DNA, CDR3 protein, J gene, D gene, V gene, clone size. A D gene is named only where the DNA matches it firmly. Where a row states a size, it is once, few, many or the class of an expanded clone; other rows omit it.

TGTGCCAGCAGGCCCCGACGGGAGGGGAACACTGAAGCTTTCTTT	CASRPRREGNTEAFF	TRBJ1-1	.	TRBV2	few
TGTGCCAGCAGTGAACGCGGGACAGGGAGAGCTAACTATGGCTACACCTTC	CASSERGTGRANYGYTF	TRBJ1-2	TRBD1	TRBV6-1	.
TGTGCCAGCAGCTCCGGAGGGCAGGGAGAGACCCAGTACTTC	CASSSGGQGETQYF	TRBJ2-5	.	TRBV7-2	.
TGCGCCAGCAGTGAGTCGTTCGGAGGGGATCTTGGAGATACGCAGTATTTT	CASSESFGGDLGDTQYF	TRBJ2-3	.	TRBV10-1	.
TGTGCCAGCAGTCCCACCCGCGGAGGGTCCGGGGAGCTGTTTTTT	CASSPTRGGSGELFF	TRBJ2-2	.	TRBV6-5	.
TGCAGTGCAAGAGGGGACAATGAAGCTTTCTTT	CSARGDNEAFF	TRBJ1-1	.	TRBV20-1	few
TGTGCCAGCAGCGCCTGGATTGACAGGGTGTCAGATACGCAGTATTTT	CASSAWIDRVSDTQYF	TRBJ2-3	TRBD1	TRBV7-9	.
TGTGCCAGCAGTTTATACAGGAGGGATACGCAGTATTTT	CASSLYRRDTQYF	TRBJ2-3	.	TRBV28	.
TGTGCCAGCAGCCCCCCCAGCAATGAGCAGTTCTTC	CASSPPSNEQFF	TRBJ2-1	.	TRBV7-6	.
TGTGCCAGCAGCTCCACCACTTCTGGGACTAGCGGGGGGACCCAGTACTTC	CASSSTTSGTSGGTQYF	TRBJ2-5	TRBD2	TRBV7-9	once
TGTGCCAGCAGCTACCCGGACAGACCCTTCTATGGCTACACCTTC	CASSYPDRPFYGYTF	TRBJ1-2	.	TRBV7-9	.
TGTGCCAGCAATCCTCCTGGACGGCAGAACACTGAAGCTTTCTTT	CASNPPGRQNTEAFF	TRBJ1-1	.	TRBV2	.
TGTGCCAGCAGCGTAGTGGCAACTAATGAAAAACTGTTTTTT	CASSVVATNEKLFF	TRBJ1-4	.	TRBV9	.
TGTGCCAGCAGTCCAAGGGGCGCCGAGCAGTACTTC	CASSPRGAEQYF	TRBJ2-7	.	TRBV6-5	.
TGTGCCAGCAGCTTAGCGGGTACCCCCAATCAGCCCCAGCATTTT	CASSLAGTPNQPQHF	TRBJ1-5	.	TRBV11-2	.
TGTGCCAGCAGTGATAGGAGGGCCCGGCAGCCCCAGCATTTT	CASSDRRARQPQHF	TRBJ1-5	.	TRBV25-1	few
TGTGCCAGCAGTTTAACAGGGAGCCGAAATCAGCCCCAGCATTTT	CASSLTGSRNQPQHF	TRBJ1-5	.	TRBV28	few
TGTGCCAGCAGCTTATTGGACAGGGGGCAAAATGGCTACACCTTC	CASSLLDRGQNGYTF	TRBJ1-2	TRBD1	TRBV11-2	.
TGTGCTAGTGGTTTATGGCGCGGGGGTAATCAGCCCCAGCATTTT	CASGLWRGGNQPQHF	TRBJ1-5	.	TRBV12-5	once
TGTGCCAGCAGCTTACAGGGACGCTACAATGAGCAGTTCTTC	CASSLQGRYNEQFF	TRBJ2-1	.	TRBV11-2	.
TGTGCCAGTAGTCTTTCATCGGACCTTTCCTATAATTCACCCCTCCACTTT	CASSLSSDLSYNSPLHF	TRBJ1-6	.	TRBV19	once
TGTGCCAGCAGCTTTTATCTATCCTACGAGCAGTACTTC	CASSFYLSYEQYF	TRBJ2-7	.	TRBV7-9	.
TGTGCCAGCATTAAGGGGGTCCGGGGTGGTGGCAAAAACATTCAGTACTTC	CASIKGVRGGGKNIQYF	TRBJ2-4	.	TRBV2	once
TGTGCCAGCAGCTTAACGGACGGCCTGGGGACTGGCTACACCTTC	CASSLTDGLGTGYTF	TRBJ1-2	.	TRBV7-8	few
TGTGCCAGCGATAGTTCCTATGGCTACACCTTC	CASDSSYGYTF	TRBJ1-2	.	TRBV6-1	.
TGTGCCAGCAGTTTTCGGGGCCAGTCAGACTCACCCCTCCACTTT	CASSFRGQSDSPLHF	TRBJ1-6	.	TRBV27	.
TGTGCCAGCAGCTTAATAACCCCCCCAGCGGGGGGTTCAGATACGCAGTATTTT	CASSLITPPAGGSDTQYF	TRBJ2-3	TRBD2	TRBV7-6	.
TGTGCCGATCAGGGGGCCAATGGCTACACCTTC	CADQGANGYTF	TRBJ1-2	TRBD1	TRBV30	.
TGTGCCACCAGCAGAGATTCCGGGGGCTCCCCTGGACTGTTTTTT	CATSRDSGGSPGLFF	TRBJ1-4	.	TRBV15	once